This T cell receptor (beta chain) was sequenced in a study of cytomegalovirus exposure and HLA in healthy donors. Study findings and constraints: In a later analysis, CMV-associated beta chains were mostly HLA-associated, it appeared.

Whereas donors were nominally healthy upon sampling, unrecorded immune exposures were probable. Comment on this clone: The antigen remains unidentified.

The study ran its PCR with 60 Vbeta and 13 Jbeta primers. Assay used: immunoSEQ multiplex PCR; TCRdb lists only in-frame clones, some missing. The table lists about 160,000 clones, around 78% of them singletons, with about 1.6% in the top ten. V was cut by 7 bases and J by 0 bases, with 13 bases left in between. Germline loops: CDR1 SNHLY, CDR2 FYNNEI. The CDR3 contains 14 residues. Sequences were obtained from PBMCs. The clonotype comes from a man in his forties in good health and CMV-seronegative. V gene TRBV2 combines with J gene TRBJ2-7; D remains unclear. CDR3 sequence (DNA): TGTGCCAGCAAGGTTGAGCGCCGCTCCTACGAGCAGTACGTC. Protein sequence: CASKVERRSYEQYV.